This T cell receptor beta chain was profiled in a study of T cells in Graves' hyperthyroidism and ophthalmopathy. In this sample, this clonotype turned up a few times. From RNA transcripts, TCR beta CDR3 regions were amplified. The TCR CDR3 first-round RT-PCR relied on the HTBI primer set. TCRdb analysed the multiplex PCR reads with MiXCR anew, one entry per CDR3 protein. The sample carries about 350,000 distinct CDR3 sequences, roughly an eighth recorded once. Trimming at V came to 6 bases and at J to 2 bases, leaving 12 bases not matched to a gene. This CDR3 comprises 18 residues. CDR1 MNHNS and CDR2 SASEGT come from the germline V gene. The PBMCs studied were ones that came from about 10 ml fresh peripheral blood.

This receptor was taken from a woman aged 35 to 49 with Graves' ophthalmopathy. V and J are TRBV6-1 and TRBJ2-7; 14 positions match TRBD2. Material: blood. CDR3 amino acids: CASSPRTSGGSMAYEQYF. The CDR3 region has the DNA TGTGCCAGCAGCCCTAGGACTAGCGGGGGGTCCATGGCCTACGAGCAGTACTTC.